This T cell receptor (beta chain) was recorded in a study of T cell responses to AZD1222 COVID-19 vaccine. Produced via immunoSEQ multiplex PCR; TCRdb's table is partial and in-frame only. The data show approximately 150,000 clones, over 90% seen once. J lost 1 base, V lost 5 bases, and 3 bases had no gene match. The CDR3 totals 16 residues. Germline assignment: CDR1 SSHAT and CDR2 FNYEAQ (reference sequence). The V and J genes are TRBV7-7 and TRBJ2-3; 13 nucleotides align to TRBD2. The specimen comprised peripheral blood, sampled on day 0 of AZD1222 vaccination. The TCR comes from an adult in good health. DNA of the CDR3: TGTGCCAGCAGCAAAGGACTAGCGGGGGGCACAGATACGCAGTATTTT. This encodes CASSKGLAGGTDTQYF. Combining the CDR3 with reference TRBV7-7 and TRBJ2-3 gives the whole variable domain GAGVSQSPRYKVTKRGQDVTLRCDPISSHATLYWYQQALGQGPEFLTYFNYEAQPDKSGLPSDRFSAERPEGSISTLTIQRTEQRDSAMYRCASSKGLAGGTDTQYFGPGTRLTVL.